These T cell receptor beta chains were read from a single sample in a study of T cells in Graves' hyperthyroidism and ophthalmopathy. Via MiXCR, TCRdb re-called the multiplex PCR reads, giving one row per CDR3 protein. The repertoire holds a few hundred thousand distinct CDR3 sequences, with roughly 13% as singletons. The sample was blood. Receptors were obtained from a woman younger than 35 with Graves' hyperthyroidism. The CDR3 runs from the conserved cysteine through the conserved F or W. Each record gives: D gene, V gene, clone size, J gene, CDR3 protein, CDR3 DNA. A D gene is named only where the DNA matches it firmly. Clone size, where shown, is once, few, many, or a class for clones that have expanded.

>TRBD1|TRBV10-3|.|TRBJ2-7
CAISESGGLSYEQYF
TGTGCCATCAGTGAGTCAGGGGGCCTCTCCTACGAGCAGTACTTC
>TRBD2|TRBV5-5|.|TRBJ2-2
CASSLGQRGMLNTGELFF
TGTGCCAGCAGCTTAGGTCAGCGGGGGATGTTAAACACCGGGGAGCTGTTTTTT
>.|TRBV27|many|TRBJ2-7
CASSTSLTSEQYF
TGTGCCAGCAGTACCAGTCTGACGAGCGAGCAGTACTTC
>.|TRBV11-1|many|TRBJ2-1
CASSPQTGIPEQFF
TGTGCCAGCAGCCCCCAGACAGGAATCCCTGAGCAGTTCTTC
>.|TRBV29-1|many|TRBJ2-1
CSVDGSYNEQFF
TGCAGCGTTGATGGCTCCTACAATGAGCAGTTCTTC
>TRBD1|TRBV28|many|TRBJ2-7
CASRMTGVAYEQYF
TGTGCCAGCAGAATGACAGGGGTTGCCTACGAGCAGTACTTC
>.|TRBV4-1|few|TRBJ1-5
CASSLSTGRHQPQHF
TGCGCCAGCAGCCTTTCGACTGGCAGGCATCAGCCCCAGCATTTT
>.|TRBV19|many|TRBJ1-1
CASSIWGTEAFF
TGTGCCAGTAGTATTTGGGGCACTGAAGCTTTCTTT
>TRBD2|TRBV30|many|TRBJ2-7
CAWSVRASGRSYEQYF
TGTGCCTGGAGTGTAAGAGCTAGCGGCCGCTCCTACGAGCAGTACTTC
>.|TRBV27|few|TRBJ2-2
CASSFISLANTGELFF
TGTGCCAGCAGTTTCATCAGCTTAGCGAACACCGGGGAGCTGTTTTTT
>.|TRBV18|.|TRBJ1-1
CASSRDVNTEAFF
TGTGCCAGCTCACGGGACGTAAACACTGAAGCTTTCTTT
>TRBD2|TRBV29-1|many|TRBJ2-1
CSVDWGGLAVSSYNEQFF
TGCAGCGTTGACTGGGGGGGACTAGCGGTTAGCTCCTACAATGAGCAGTTCTTC
>.|TRBV6-5|few|TRBJ1-5
CASSYGLGANQPQHF
TGTGCCAGCAGTTACGGGCTGGGTGCAAATCAGCCCCAGCATTTT
>TRBD2|TRBV18|many|TRBJ2-1
CASSPRLAGVSYNEQFF
TGTGCCAGCTCACCACGACTAGCGGGAGTTTCCTACAATGAGCAGTTCTTC
>TRBD1|TRBV29-1|many|TRBJ1-2
CSVDRDRKDGYTF
TGCAGCGTTGATAGGGACAGAAAGGATGGCTACACCTTC
>TRBD2|TRBV27|many|TRBJ2-1
CASSPSSGRGYNEQFF
TGTGCCAGCAGTCCTTCTAGCGGGAGGGGATACAATGAGCAGTTCTTC
>.|TRBV20-1|few|TRBJ1-3
CSATHSGNTIYF
TGCAGTGCCACCCATTCTGGAAACACCATATATTTT
>.|TRBV12-3/TRBV12-4|many|TRBJ2-1
CASSQTQVFQFF
TGTGCCAGCAGCCAAACACAGGTCTTCCAGTTCTTC
>.|TRBV5-1|many|TRBJ2-7
CASSLARPGDSYEQYF
TGCGCCAGCAGCTTGGCTCGCCCAGGGGATTCATACGAGCAGTACTTC
>.|TRBV25-1|many|TRBJ2-1
CASSRTKAGHPPLRHNEQFF
TGTGCCAGCAGTCGAACGAAGGCGGGTCACCCTCCTCTCCGCCACAATGAGCAGTTCTTC
>.|TRBV5-5|many|TRBJ2-6
CASSPRLAGANVLTF
TGTGCCAGCAGCCCGCGATTGGCTGGGGCCAACGTCCTGACTTTC
>.|TRBV9|.|TRBJ2-7
CASSAGVDAHISYEQYF
TGTGCCAGCAGCGCGGGGGTGGACGCTCACATCTCCTACGAGCAGTACTTC